This T cell receptor (beta chain) is from a study of blood T cell repertoires in COVID-19. Study-wide background: Spain, Italy and the United States supplied samples that represented acute and convalescent COVID-19. PBMCs, B-cell-depleted T cells, or T cells were the source of the cDNA or gDNA that made up the material.

Per germline, CDR1 KGHSH and CDR2 LQKENI. CDR3 length equals 15 residues. After removal of 6 bases from V and 3 bases from J, the junction contained 7 bases not matched to a gene. In the original processing: Counts of nucleated cells, estimated from reference gene primer amplification, were obtained. Profiling relied on immunoSEQ multiplex PCR, and the TCRdb table lists in-frame clones only, not all of them. That table is the source of V, J and clone size, and D and trimming were worked out from the DNA. The sample yields some 140,000 clones, roughly 90% seen once. The source material was peripheral blood. The receptor comes from a man between 65 and 85 years old with active COVID-19. The rearrangement links TRBV18 to TRBJ1-4, with 7 bases lining up with TRBD1. This CDR3 reads CASSPETGPNEKLFF. The CDR3 coding sequence is TGTGCCAGCTCCCCCGAGACAGGGCCTAATGAAAAACTGTTTTTT.